Following are 8 T cell receptor beta chains from one sample sequenced in a study of OX40 agonist ivuxolimab in advanced cancers. Method: immunoSEQ multiplex PCR; TCRdb's copy keeps in-frame clones and lacks some. The top ten clones hold roughly 2.6% of a sample with about 95,000 clones, 91% of them seen once. The sample consisted of CD4+ or CD8+ T cells sorted from blood, taken in a trial of the OX40 agonist ivuxolimab. These receptors all come from an adult with an advanced solid tumor such as melanoma, head and neck, liver or kidney cancer.

This chain uses TRBV11-3 with TRBJ2-1; D uncertain. Trimming pared 5 bases from V and 5 bases from J, leaving 13 bases between. Germline V gene lookup returns CDR1 SGHNT and CDR2 YENEEA. The CDR3 has 14 residues. CDR3 region: CASSPWSKDNEQFF. DNA for the CDR3: TGTGCCAGCAGCCCATGGTCAAAGGACAATGAGCAGTTCTTC. The entire variable domain, with the rest obtained from reference TRBV11-3 and TRBJ2-1, is as follows: EAGVVQSPRYKIIEKKQPVAFWCNPISGHNTLYWYLQNLGQGPELLIRYENEEAVDDSQLPKDRFSAERLKGVDSTLKIQPAELGDSAVYLCASSPWSKDNEQFFGPGTRLTVL.

The chain carries TRBV4-2 and TRBJ2-3; D is unresolved. Trimming left V 0 bases short and J 5 bases short, with 9 bases between. Germline V gene sequence: CDR1 LGHNA, CDR2 YNFKEQ. CDR3 length: 14 residues. CDR3 residues: CASSQDRSGDTQYF. In DNA form, the CDR3 reads TGTGCCAGCAGCCAAGATCGGTCCGGAGATACGCAGTATTTT.

This clone was recorded a few times. The chain couples TRBV6-1 to TRBJ2-7; 16 nucleotides match TRBD2. The CDR3 is 15 amino acids. The junction had 6 bases not matched to a gene; V was cut back by 6 bases and J by 7 bases. Germline lookup yields CDR1 MNHNS and CDR2 SASEGT. The CDR3 loop reads CASRGLAGGSGEQYF. The CDR3 nucleotides are TGTGCCAGCAGGGGACTAGCGGGAGGGTCAGGGGAGCAGTACTTC.

The rearrangement joins TRBV7-9 to TRBJ2-7; 8 bases fit TRBD1. Germline V gene data show CDR1 as SEHNR and CDR2 as FQNEAQ (reference sequence). The CDR3 runs 13 residues. The V gene end was trimmed by 6 bases and the J gene end by 4 bases; junction bases not matched to a gene: 5. The DNA for the CDR3 is TGTGCCAGCAGATTTAACAGGGGGTACGAGCAGTACTTC. It specifies CASRFNRGYEQYF.

The rearrangement joins TRBV2 to TRBJ2-1; a possible D gene is TRBD1 (6 bases). The CDR3 runs to 12 residues. Trimming cost V 8 bases and J 8 bases, with 13 bases left between them. Germline CDR1 SNHLY, CDR2 FYNNEI. Here the CDR3 reads CASRWDIHEQFF. CDR3 sequence (DNA): TGTGCCAGCCGCTGGGACATCCATGAGCAGTTCTTC. Full variable domain (remainder filled in from reference TRBV2 and TRBJ2-1): EPEVTQTPSHQVTQMGQEVILRCVPISNHLYFYWYRQILGQKVEFLVSFYNNEISEKSEIFDDQFSVERPDGSNFTLKIRSTKLEDSAMYFCASRWDIHEQFFGPGTRLTVL.

The J gene is TRBJ2-1, the V gene TRBV6-5, with TRBD2 matching 15 bases. The CDR3 covers 16 residues. V lost 4 bases to trimming and J lost 4 bases; unmatched junction nucleotides: 2. Germline CDR1 MNHEY, CDR2 SVGAGI. CDR3 nucleotide sequence: TGTGCCAGCAGTTTCGGACTAGCGGGGGGGTACAATGAGCAGTTCTTC. Translating gives CASSFGLAGGYNEQFF.

The chain is built from TRBV5-1 and TRBJ1-1, with 7 bases lining up with TRBD1. The CDR3 loop spans 15 amino acids. The germline CDR1 and CDR2 sequences are SGHRS and YFSETQ. The V and J ends lost 2 bases and 0 bases, in that order; junction bases with no gene match: 4. CDR3 protein: CASSFTTGMNTEAFF. As DNA, the CDR3 is TGCGCCAGCAGCTTTACGACAGGGATGAACACTGAAGCTTTCTTT.

V gene TRBV28 combines with J gene TRBJ2-3; no definite D call. Germline lookup yields CDR1 MDHEN and CDR2 SYDVKM. The CDR3 is 12 residues long. V shed 2 bases and J shed 2 bases, with 2 bases lying between them. This CDR3 reads CASSLATDTQYF. The CDR3 DNA follows: TGTGCCAGCAGTTTAGCCACAGATACGCAGTATTTT.